Shown below are 14 T cell receptor beta chains from a single sample sequenced in a study of technical replicates of blood from a handful of donors. The assay was immunoSEQ multiplex PCR, and TCRdb's table has in-frame clones only and misses some. This sample carries about 70,000 clones, less than 99% of them seen once, and the ten largest clones take approximately 0.2%. Sequencing was performed on T cells isolated from PBMCs. These receptors were taken from a human donor in good health.

This chain links TRBV28 with TRBJ2-4, with D perhaps matching TRBD1 (5 bases). Germline V CDR1 and CDR2: MDHEN, SYDVKM. This CDR3 region has 17 residues. V was pared by 4 bases and J by 0 bases, with 16 bases between. CDR3 bases: TGTGCCAGCAGTTCCTCCGACAGCAGAATAGCCAAAAACATTCAGTACTTC. Its protein product is CASSSSDSRIAKNIQYF.

J is TRBJ2-1 and V is TRBV7-9, with 7 bases fitting TRBD2. The V gene's germline CDR1 is SEHNR and CDR2 FQNEAQ (reference sequence). Losses at the gene ends were 1 base for V and 7 bases for J; bases not matched to a gene: 16. CDR3 length equals 18 residues. The CDR3 spells CASSLGGSIRGFGNEQFF. The CDR3 DNA is TGTGCCAGCAGCTTAGGCGGGAGTATCCGGGGTTTCGGGAATGAGCAGTTCTTC.

This clone was recorded only once. The rearrangement joins TRBV5-1 to TRBJ2-2; 7 bases line up with TRBD1. Germline trimming cut 4 bases from V and 6 bases from J; bases unmatched to any gene: 3. Germline CDR1 and CDR2: SGHRS and YFSETQ. This CDR3 has 13 amino acids. The CDR3 nucleotides read TGCGCCAGCAGCAGAACAGGGGCCGGGGAGCTGTTTTTT. It codes for CASSRTGAGELFF.

The V and J genes are TRBV28 and TRBJ1-5; D not certain. The germline V gene encodes CDR1 MDHEN and CDR2 SYDVKM. The CDR3 loop spans 15 amino acids. Trimming shortened V by 3 bases and J by 1 base, and 10 bases separated the two germline ends. The CDR3 sequence: CASSLPGSSNQPQHF. The CDR3 DNA sequence: TGTGCCAGCAGTTTGCCGGGGAGCAGCAATCAGCCCCAGCATTTT. The complete variable domain, with remaining parts taken from reference TRBV28 and TRBJ1-5, reads DVKVTQSSRYLVKRTGEKVFLECVQDMDHENMFWYRQDPGLGLRLIYFSYDVKMKEKGDIPEGYSVSREKKERFSLILESASTNQTSMYLCASSLPGSSNQPQHFGDGTRLSIL.

The CDR3 is CASSGRRWEQYF. DNA of the CDR3: TGTGCCAGCTCAGGCCGACGGTGGGAGCAGTACTTC. The J gene is TRBJ2-7, the V gene TRBV6-1; D remains ambiguous. V was shortened by 8 bases and J by 7 bases, with 15 bases between the two germline ends. The CDR3 has 12 amino acids. Germline-derived CDR1 and CDR2 are MNHNS and SASEGT.

The V gene is TRBV29-1, the J gene TRBJ1-1; D is undetermined. The V gene's germline CDR1 is SQVTM and CDR2 ANQGSEA. The CDR3 length is 12 residues. CDR3 protein: CTAAYPNTEAFF. The CDR3 DNA reads as TGCACCGCGGCATACCCGAACACTGAAGCTTTCTTT.

The CDR3 sequence: CASNTAMNTEAFF. CDR3 DNA: TGTGCCAGCAATACAGCCATGAACACTGAAGCTTTCTTT. The chain employs TRBV2 and TRBJ1-1; no definite D call. CDR3 length equals 13 residues. Per the germline V gene, CDR1 is SNHLY and CDR2 is FYNNEI. V lost 7 bases and J lost 0, with 9 bases in between.

This rearrangement joins TRBV2 to TRBJ2-7, with 8 bases matching TRBD2. After removal of 9 bases from V and 4 bases from J, the junction contained 8 bases not matched to a gene. The CDR3 runs to 13 residues. Germline values: CDR1 SNHLY, CDR2 FYNNEI. CDR3 DNA: TGTGCCAGTGGACTAGCTCAGACTTACGAGCAGTACTTC. Residues: CASGLAQTYEQYF.

The CDR3 DNA reads as TGTGCCAGCAGCGTTTCCGGGACAGGGACCTCCTACGAGCAGTACTTC. As protein: CASSVSGTGTSYEQYF. The chain uses TRBV13 and TRBJ2-7; 9 positions match TRBD1. The CDR3 consists of 16 residues. The trim removed 5 bases at V and 0 bases at J, leaving 8 bases unmatched. In germline, CDR1 is PRHDT, CDR2 FYEKMQ (reference sequence).

The rearrangement joins TRBV30 to TRBJ1-2, with D tentatively TRBD1 (6 bases). CDR1 is GTSNPN, CDR2 SVGIG, per germline (reference sequence). V shed 0 bases and J shed 7 bases, with 12 bases lying between them. This CDR3 region has 13 residues. CDR3 nucleotides: TGTGCCTGGAGTGTACACAGGGAAACTGGCTACACCTTC. Translating gives CAWSVHRETGYTF.

The chain recombines TRBV6-1 with TRBJ1-2; tentatively, D is TRBD1 (5 bases). Trimming cost V 2 bases and J 0 bases, with 13 bases left between them. Germline CDR1 and CDR2: MNHNS and SASEGT. This CDR3 is built from 16 residues. In nucleotides, the CDR3 is TGTGCCAGCAGTGAAATTGTGACAGCAACTAACTATGGCTACACCTTC. It codes for CASSEIVTATNYGYTF.

The chain recombines TRBV20-1 with TRBJ1-5, with a weak D call TRBD1 (5 bases). V lost 4 bases and J lost 5, with 6 bases in between. The CDR3 extends over 11 amino acids. Germline assignment: CDR1 DFQATT and CDR2 SNEGSKA (reference sequence). The CDR3 is CSATGDQPQHF. CDR3 DNA: TGCAGTGCTACGGGGGATCAGCCCCAGCATTTT.

The chain links TRBV6-5 to TRBJ2-3; perhaps TRBD2 as D (6 bases). The CDR3 runs 13 residues. From germline, CDR1 is MNHEY and CDR2 SVGAGI. Trimming removed 8 bases from V and 2 bases from J, with 11 bases in between. The CDR3 spells CASCQGLTDTQYF. CDR3 nucleotides: TGTGCCAGCTGCCAGGGACTCACAGATACGCAGTATTTT.

The V call is TRBV4-1, the J call TRBJ1-5, with TRBD1 matching over 7 bases. The CDR3 is 15 residues long. In germline, CDR1 is MGHRA, CDR2 YSYEKL. The ends lost 0 bases at V and 6 bases at J; junction bases unmatched: 5. The CDR3 region has the DNA TGCGCCAGCAGCCAAGAAACAGGGGCAGGTCAGCCCCAGCATTTT. Its protein product is CASSQETGAGQPQHF.